The entry below describes one TCR beta chain. Its target is not known. The method was immunoSEQ multiplex PCR; TCRdb's version includes in-frame clones alone and lacks a portion of them. The sample yields around 54,000 clones, about nine tenths seen once. The data were taken from a study of T cells in localized non-small cell lung cancer. Study conclusions and caveats: A median of 57 of the top 100 tumor clones appeared in adjacent lung, which was paired and uninvolved. Uninvolved adjacent lung, not tumor, had the highest T cell clonality. Because researchers sequenced only one region of the tumor, heterogeneity is still possible. Higher blood T cell density tracked longer overall survival.

V lost 2 bases and J lost 0, with 11 bases in between. This CDR3 is 16 amino acids long. CDR1 is KGHSH and CDR2 is LQKENI in the germline V gene. The receptor comes from a male donor at least 60 years old with stage III squamous cell lung carcinoma. The source was peripheral blood, collected before any cancer treatment. V gene TRBV18 combines with J gene TRBJ2-1, with unresolved D. The CDR3 loop is CASSPKARTSYNEQFF. The DNA of the CDR3 is TGTGCCAGCTCACCAAAAGCGAGAACCTCCTACAATGAGCAGTTCTTC.